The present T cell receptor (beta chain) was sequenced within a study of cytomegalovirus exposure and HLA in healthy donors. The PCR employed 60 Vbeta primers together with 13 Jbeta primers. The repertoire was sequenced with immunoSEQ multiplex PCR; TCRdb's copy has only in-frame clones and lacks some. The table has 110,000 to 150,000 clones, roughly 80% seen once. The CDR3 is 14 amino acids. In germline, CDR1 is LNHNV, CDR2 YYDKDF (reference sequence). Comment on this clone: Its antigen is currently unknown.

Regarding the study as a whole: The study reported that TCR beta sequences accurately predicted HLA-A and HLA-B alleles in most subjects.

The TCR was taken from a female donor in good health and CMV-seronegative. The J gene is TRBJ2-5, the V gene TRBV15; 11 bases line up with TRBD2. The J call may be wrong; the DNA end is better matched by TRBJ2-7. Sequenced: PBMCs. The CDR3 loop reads CATSSSGGANEQYF. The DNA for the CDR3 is TGTGCCACCAGCAGTAGCGGGGGGGCGAACGAGCAGTACTTC.